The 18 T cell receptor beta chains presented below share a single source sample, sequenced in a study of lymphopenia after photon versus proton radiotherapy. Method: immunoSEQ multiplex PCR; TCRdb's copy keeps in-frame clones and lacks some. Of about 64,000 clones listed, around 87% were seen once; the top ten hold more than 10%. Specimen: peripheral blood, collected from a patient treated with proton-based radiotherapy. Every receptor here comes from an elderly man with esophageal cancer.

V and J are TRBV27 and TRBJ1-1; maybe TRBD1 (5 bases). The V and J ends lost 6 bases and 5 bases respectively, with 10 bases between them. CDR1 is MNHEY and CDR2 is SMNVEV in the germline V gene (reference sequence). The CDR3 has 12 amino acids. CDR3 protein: CASRSGGTEAFF. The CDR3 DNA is TGTGCCAGCAGGTCTGGGGGAACTGAAGCTTTCTTT.

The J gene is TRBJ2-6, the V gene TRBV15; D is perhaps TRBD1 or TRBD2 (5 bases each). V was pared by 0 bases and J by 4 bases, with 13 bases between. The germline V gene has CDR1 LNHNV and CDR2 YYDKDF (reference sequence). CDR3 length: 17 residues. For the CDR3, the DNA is TGTGCCACCAGCAGAGAGGTCGGGGCTGCCGGGGCCAACGTCCTGACTTTC. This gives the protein CATSREVGAAGANVLTF.

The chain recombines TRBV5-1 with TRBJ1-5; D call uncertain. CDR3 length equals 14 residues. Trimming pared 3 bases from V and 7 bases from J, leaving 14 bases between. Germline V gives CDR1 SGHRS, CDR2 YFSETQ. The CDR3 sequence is CASSSSGGNQPQHF. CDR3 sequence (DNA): TGCGCCAGCAGCTCCTCGGGAGGGAACCAGCCCCAGCATTTT.

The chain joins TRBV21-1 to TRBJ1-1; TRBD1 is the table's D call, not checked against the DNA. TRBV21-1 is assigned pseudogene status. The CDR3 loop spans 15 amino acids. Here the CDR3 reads CASSKEETVNTEAFF. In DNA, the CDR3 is TGTGCCAGCAGCAAAGAGGAGACAGTGAACACTGAAGCTTTCTTT.

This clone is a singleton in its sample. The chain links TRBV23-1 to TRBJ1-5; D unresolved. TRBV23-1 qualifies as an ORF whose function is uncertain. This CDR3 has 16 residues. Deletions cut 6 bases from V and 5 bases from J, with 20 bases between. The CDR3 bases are TGCGCCAGCAGCAATTCGCCGCCTCCTCCGGATCAGCCCCAGCATTTT. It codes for CASSNSPPPPDQPQHF.

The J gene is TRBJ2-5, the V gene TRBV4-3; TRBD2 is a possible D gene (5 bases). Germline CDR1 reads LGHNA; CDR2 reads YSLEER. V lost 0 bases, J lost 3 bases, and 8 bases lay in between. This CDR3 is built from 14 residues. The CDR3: CASSQDPREETQYF. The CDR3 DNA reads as TGCGCCAGCAGCCAAGATCCGAGGGAAGAGACCCAGTACTTC.

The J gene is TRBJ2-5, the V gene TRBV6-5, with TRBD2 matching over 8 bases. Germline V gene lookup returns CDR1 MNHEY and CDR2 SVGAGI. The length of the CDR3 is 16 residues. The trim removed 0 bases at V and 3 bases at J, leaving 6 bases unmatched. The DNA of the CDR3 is TGTGCCAGCAGTTACTCAGTGCTAGCGGGTAAAGAGACCCAGTACTTC. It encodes CASSYSVLAGKETQYF.

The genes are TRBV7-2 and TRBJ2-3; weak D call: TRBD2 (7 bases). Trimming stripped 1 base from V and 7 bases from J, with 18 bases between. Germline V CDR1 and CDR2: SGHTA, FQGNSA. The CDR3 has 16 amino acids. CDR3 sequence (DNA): TGTGCCAGCAGCTTAGTGGGGGGGGCGCTGGGAAATACGCAGTATTTT. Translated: CASSLVGGALGNTQYF.

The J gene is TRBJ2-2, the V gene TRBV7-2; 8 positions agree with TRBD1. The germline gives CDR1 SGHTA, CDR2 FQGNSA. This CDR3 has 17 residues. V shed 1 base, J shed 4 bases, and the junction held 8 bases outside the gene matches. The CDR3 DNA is TGTGCCAGCAGCTTAGACATGATCAGGGGGCGCACCGGGGAGCTGTTTTTT. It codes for CASSLDMIRGRTGELFF.

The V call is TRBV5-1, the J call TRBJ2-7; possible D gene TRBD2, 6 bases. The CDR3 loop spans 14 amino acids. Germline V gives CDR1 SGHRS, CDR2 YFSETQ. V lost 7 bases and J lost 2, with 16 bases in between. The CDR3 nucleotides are TGCGCCAGCGCGGACGGGGGACCCCCCTACGAGCAGTACTTC. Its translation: CASADGGPPYEQYF.

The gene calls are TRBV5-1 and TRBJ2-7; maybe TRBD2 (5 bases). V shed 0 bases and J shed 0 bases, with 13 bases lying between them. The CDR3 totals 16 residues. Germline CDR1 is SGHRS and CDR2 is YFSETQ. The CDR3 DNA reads TGCGCCAGCAGCTTGGCCTCGATAGGACTCTCCTACGAGCAGTACTTC. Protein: CASSLASIGLSYEQYF.

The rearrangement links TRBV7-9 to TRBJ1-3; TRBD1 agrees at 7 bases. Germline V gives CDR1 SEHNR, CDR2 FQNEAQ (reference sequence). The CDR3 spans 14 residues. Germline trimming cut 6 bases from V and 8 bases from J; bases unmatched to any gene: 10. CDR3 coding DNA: TGTGCCAGCAGACGACAGGGCGCTGGGGACACCATATATTTT. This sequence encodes CASRRQGAGDTIYF. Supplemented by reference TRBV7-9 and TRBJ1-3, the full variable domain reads DTGVSQNPRHKITKRGQNVTFRCDPISEHNRLYWYRQTLGQGPEFLTYFQNEAQLEKSRLLSDRFSAERPKGSFSTLEIQRTEQGDSAMYLCASRRQGAGDTIYFGEGSWLTVV.

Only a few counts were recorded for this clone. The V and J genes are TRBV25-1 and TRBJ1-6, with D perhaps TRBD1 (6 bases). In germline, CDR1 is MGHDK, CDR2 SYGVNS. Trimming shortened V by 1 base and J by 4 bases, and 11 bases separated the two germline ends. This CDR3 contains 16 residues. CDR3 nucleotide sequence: TGTGCCAGCAGTGAATTCAGGGGCAGGTATAATTCACCCCTCCACTTT. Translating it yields CASSEFRGRYNSPLHF.

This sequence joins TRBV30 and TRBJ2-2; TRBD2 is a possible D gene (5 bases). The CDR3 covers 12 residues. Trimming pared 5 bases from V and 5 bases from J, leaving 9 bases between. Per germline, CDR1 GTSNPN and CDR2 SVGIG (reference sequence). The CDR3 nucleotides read TGTGCCTGGTCATCGGGGACCGGGGAGCTGTTTTTT. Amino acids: CAWSSGTGELFF. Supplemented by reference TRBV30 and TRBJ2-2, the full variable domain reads SQTIHQWPATLVQPVGSPLSLECTVEGTSNPNLYWYRQAAGRGLQLLFYSVGIGQISSEVPQNLSASRPQDRQFILSSKKLLLSDSGFYLCAWSSGTGELFFGEGSRLTVL.

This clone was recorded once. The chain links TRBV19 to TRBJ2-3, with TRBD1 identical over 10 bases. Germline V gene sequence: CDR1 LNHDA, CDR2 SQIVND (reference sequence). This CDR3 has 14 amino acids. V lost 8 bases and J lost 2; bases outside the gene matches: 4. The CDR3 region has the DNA TGTGCCAGTGGGACAGGGGTCGTCACAGATACGCAGTATTTT. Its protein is CASGTGVVTDTQYF.

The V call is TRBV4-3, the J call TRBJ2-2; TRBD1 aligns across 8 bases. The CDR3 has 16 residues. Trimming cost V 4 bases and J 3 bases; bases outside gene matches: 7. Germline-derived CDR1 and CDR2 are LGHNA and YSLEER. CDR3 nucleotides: TGCGCCAGCAGCCGCAGGACAGGGATGGACACCGGGGAGCTGTTTTTT. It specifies CASSRRTGMDTGELFF.

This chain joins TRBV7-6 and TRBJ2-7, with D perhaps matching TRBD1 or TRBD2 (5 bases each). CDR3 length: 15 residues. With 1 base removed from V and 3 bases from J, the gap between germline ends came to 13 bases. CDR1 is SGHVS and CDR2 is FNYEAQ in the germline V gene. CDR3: CASSLGAREFYEQYF. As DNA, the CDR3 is TGTGCCAGCAGCTTAGGGGCCAGGGAGTTCTACGAGCAGTACTTC.

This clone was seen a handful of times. CDR3 amino acids: CASSLGDVVETQYF. Written as DNA, the CDR3 is TGTGCCAGCAGCTTAGGGGACGTAGTTGAGACCCAGTACTTC. The V call is TRBV7-9, the J call TRBJ2-5; perhaps D is TRBD1 or TRBD2 (5 bases each). Germline loops: CDR1 SEHNR, CDR2 FQNEAQ (reference sequence). CDR3 length: 14 residues. Trimming removed 1 base from V and 5 bases from J, with 11 bases in between.